This entry lists 6 T cell receptor beta chains sequenced from one sample in a study of T cell responses to AZD1222 COVID-19 vaccine. Measured with immunoSEQ multiplex PCR; TCRdb has only the in-frame clones, and not every one. Among approximately 150,000 clones listed, around 94% were seen once. The sequences come from peripheral blood, collected 28 days after the second AZD1222 dose. These receptors were obtained from an adult who received the AZD1222 COVID-19 vaccine.

The J gene is TRBJ2-5, the V gene TRBV27, with TRBD2 matching over 10 bases. CDR3 length: 13 amino acids. CDR1 and CDR2 (germline): MNHEY, SMNVEV (reference sequence). V shed 6 bases, J shed 4 bases, and the junction held 2 bases outside the gene matches. This CDR3 reads CASRVAGGETQYF. The CDR3 DNA reads TGTGCCAGCAGGGTAGCGGGGGGAGAGACCCAGTACTTC.

Concerning this clone: Other DNA sequences from this sample encode an identical CDR3 as well. The gene calls are TRBV28 and TRBJ2-3; 8 bases fit TRBD2. Germline V gene sequence: CDR1 MDHEN, CDR2 SYDVKM. The CDR3 runs 17 residues. Trimming removed 5 bases from V and 0 bases from J; junction bases left unmatched: 10. CDR3 residues: CASSPPSGGGSTDTQYF. The CDR3 DNA is TGTGCCAGCAGTCCCCCGTCGGGCGGGGGGAGCACAGATACGCAGTATTTT.

V usage is TRBV7-2 and J usage is TRBJ1-5; the match to TRBD1 covers 7 bases. This CDR3 has 16 residues. J gave up 0 bases and V 1 base, and 3 bases lay outside the gene matches. Germline lookup yields CDR1 SGHTA and CDR2 FQGNSA. The CDR3 coding sequence is TGTGCCAGCAGCTTAGTAGGGGGCTATAGCAATCAGCCCCAGCATTTT. Its protein is CASSLVGGYSNQPQHF.

The genes are TRBV6-5 and TRBJ1-2; 7 positions match TRBD1. The CDR3 covers 14 residues. Germline CDR1 reads MNHEY; CDR2 reads SVGAGI. V lost 10 bases and J lost 4; bases outside the gene matches: 12. CDR3 nucleotide sequence: TGTGCCATTAAAGAGGCAGGGGGTACCTATGGCTACACCTTC. Its translation: CAIKEAGGTYGYTF.

This clone has just one count. The chain uses TRBV11-2 and TRBJ1-1; D uncertain. Germline V gene sequence: CDR1 SGHAT, CDR2 FQNNGV. The CDR3 sequence is 11 residues long. Between the trimmed V and J ends, which lost 4 bases and 11 bases, there was a span of 11 bases. CDR3: CASSSGGWAFF. The CDR3 nucleotides read TGTGCCAGCAGCTCCGGAGGTTGGGCTTTCTTT. Supplemented by reference TRBV11-2 and TRBJ1-1, the full variable domain reads EAGVAQSPRYKIIEKRQSVAFWCNPISGHATLYWYQQILGQGPKLLIQFQNNGVVDDSQLPKDRFSAERLKGVDSTLKIQPAKLEDSAVYLCASSSGGWAFFGQGTRLTVV.

This clone appeared a single time. The chain uses TRBV18 and TRBJ2-3; D might be TRBD1 (6 bases). V lost 3 bases, J lost 7 bases, and 17 bases lay in between. Germline CDR1 KGHSH, CDR2 LQKENI. The CDR3 spans 15 residues. The CDR3 DNA reads TGTGCCAGCTCACCCGACAGGCTTAACGCGAATACGCAGTATTTT. It yields the protein CASSPDRLNANTQYF.